The sequence of this TCR beta chain was determined in a study of T cell clonotyping in hematopoietic cell transplantation. Study details: Cytoreduction preceded collection of pretransplant recipient samples. General study points: Broader posttransplant TCR repertoire diversity was predicted by graft donor and pretransplant recipient Inverse Simpson Index values. At the given depth, recipient repertoires were over 95% de novo clonotypes.

The CDR3 runs to 14 residues. After removal of 3 bases from V and 4 bases from J, the junction contained 3 bases not matched to a gene. Per germline, CDR1 MGHRA and CDR2 YSYEKL. Sample time point: recipient sample about 28 days before transplant, after cytoreduction. As concerns this clone: Its antigen remains unknown.

Generated by immunoSEQ multiplex PCR, the TCRdb table keeps only in-frame clones and is missing some. The table includes over 10,000 clones, 80% to 85% detected once. The input for sequencing was peripheral blood mononuclear cells, taken before stem cell transplant. V gene TRBV4-1 combines with J gene TRBJ1-1; TRBD1 aligns across 9 bases. This TCR came from a man aged 60 to 75 with acute myeloid leukemia. Some clones in this sample may be carry-over from other donors' samples. CDR3 residues: CASSQGQGGTEAFF. DNA of the CDR3: TGCGCCAGCAGCCAGGGACAGGGCGGCACTGAAGCTTTCTTT.